Presented here are 3 T cell receptor beta chains from one specimen sequenced in a study of blood T cell repertoires in COVID-19. The repertoire was sequenced with immunoSEQ multiplex PCR; TCRdb's copy has only in-frame clones and lacks some. Of 200,000 to 250,000 clones listed, around 86% are singletons. Material for sequencing was peripheral blood. These receptors were obtained from a woman in her 30s who had recovered from COVID-19.

This chain connects TRBV11-2 to TRBJ1-2, with TRBD1 as a possible D gene (5 bases). The CDR3 is 14 amino acids. V was pared by 4 bases and J by 4 bases, with 13 bases between. CDR1 is SGHAT, CDR2 FQNNGV, per germline. CDR3 protein: CASSSSQGAYGYTF. Written as DNA, the CDR3 is TGTGCCAGCAGCTCATCCCAGGGTGCCTATGGCTACACCTTC.

This chain joins TRBV30 and TRBJ1-3, with TRBD1 matching 7 bases. V lost 1 base and J lost 8; bases outside the gene matches: 5. The CDR3 totals 13 residues. Germline V gives CDR1 GTSNPN, CDR2 SVGIG (reference sequence). CDR3 protein: CAWSGRGQHTIYF. The CDR3 DNA follows: TGTGCCTGGAGTGGGAGGGGGCAACACACCATATATTTT.

The chain has TRBV7-8 and TRBJ2-1; D not certain. Trimming removed 5 bases from V and 7 bases from J, with 3 bases in between. Germline CDR1 is SGHVS and CDR2 is FQNEAQ. CDR3 size: 10 residues. The CDR3 coding sequence is TGTGCCAGCAGCACAAATGAGCAGTTCTTC. Translated: CASSTNEQFF.